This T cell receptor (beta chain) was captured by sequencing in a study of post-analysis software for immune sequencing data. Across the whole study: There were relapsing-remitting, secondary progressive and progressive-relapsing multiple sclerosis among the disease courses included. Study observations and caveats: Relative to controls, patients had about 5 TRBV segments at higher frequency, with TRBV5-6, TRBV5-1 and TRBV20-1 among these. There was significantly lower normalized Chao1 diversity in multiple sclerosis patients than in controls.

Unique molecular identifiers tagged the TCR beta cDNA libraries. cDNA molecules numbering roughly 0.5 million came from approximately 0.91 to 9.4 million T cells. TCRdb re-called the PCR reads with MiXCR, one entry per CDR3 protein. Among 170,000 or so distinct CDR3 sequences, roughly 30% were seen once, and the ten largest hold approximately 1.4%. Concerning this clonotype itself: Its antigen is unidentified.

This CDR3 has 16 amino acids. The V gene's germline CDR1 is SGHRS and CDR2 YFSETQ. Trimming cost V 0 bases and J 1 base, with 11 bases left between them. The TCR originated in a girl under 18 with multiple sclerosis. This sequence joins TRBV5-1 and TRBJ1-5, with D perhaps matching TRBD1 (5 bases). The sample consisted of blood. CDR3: CASSLGGDLSNQPQHF. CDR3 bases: TGCGCCAGCAGCTTGGGAGGGGACCTGAGCAATCAGCCCCAGCATTTT.